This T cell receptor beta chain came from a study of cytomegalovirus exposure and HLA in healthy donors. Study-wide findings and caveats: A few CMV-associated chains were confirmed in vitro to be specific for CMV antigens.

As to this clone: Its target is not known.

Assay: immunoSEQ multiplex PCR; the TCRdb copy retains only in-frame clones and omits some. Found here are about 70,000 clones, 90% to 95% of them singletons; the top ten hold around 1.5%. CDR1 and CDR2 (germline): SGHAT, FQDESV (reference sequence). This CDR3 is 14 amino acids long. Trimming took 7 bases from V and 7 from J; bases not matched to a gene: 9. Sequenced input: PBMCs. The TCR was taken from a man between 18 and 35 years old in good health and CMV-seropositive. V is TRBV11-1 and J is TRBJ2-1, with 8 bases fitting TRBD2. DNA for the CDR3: TGTGCCAGCACGGCGGGACTAGGTTCGAATGAGCAGTTCTTC. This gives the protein CASTAGLGSNEQFF.